These 9 T cell receptor beta chains share one sample of origin, sequenced in a study of blood T cell repertoires in COVID-19 (dated by TCRdb to 2020 to 2022). The method behind the library was the immunoSEQ multiplex PCR assay. The source is immuneACCESS, and TCRdb retained only in-frame sequences with V and J called. Part of the clones is not carried over; for the studies checked, unresolved V genes explain less than half of this, and the remainder is unexplained. Within this sample are 230,000 or so clones, with nearly 90% of them counted one time only. The leading ten clones occupy under 2.5% of the sample. Source material: peripheral blood. All receptors derive from a woman in her fifties or sixties with COVID-19, enrolled during active disease.

The DNA for the CDR3 is TGTGCCAGTAGTATAAGGGAGGGGGATGAGCAGTTCTTC. Protein sequence: CASSIREGDEQFF. The V gene is TRBV19, the J gene TRBJ2-1; perhaps TRBD2 as D (7 bases). Germline V CDR1 and CDR2: LNHDA, SQIVND (reference sequence). V lost 2 bases, J lost 8 bases, and 10 bases lay in between. The CDR3 has 13 amino acids.

The gene calls are TRBV7-9 and TRBJ2-3, with a weak D call TRBD1 (6 bases). Germline lookup yields CDR1 SEHNR and CDR2 FQNEAQ (reference sequence). V lost 2 bases, J lost 3 bases, and 12 bases lay in between. The CDR3 loop spans 15 amino acids. CDR3 nucleotides: TGTGCCAGCAGCTTATCGCAGGGGATGACAGATACGCAGTATTTT. It yields the protein CASSLSQGMTDTQYF.

The chain has TRBV6-2 or TRBV6-3 and TRBJ1-5; no clear D gene. Trimming took 4 bases from V and 3 from J, leaving 16 bases between them. The germline gives CDR1 MNHEY, CDR2 SVGEGT. The CDR3 has 16 amino acids. CDR3 DNA sequence: TGTGCCAGCAGTTTACCTCGGGGAGTTATCAATCAGCCCCAGCATTTT. Protein product: CASSLPRGVINQPQHF.

The chain employs TRBV5-5 and TRBJ1-1, with 8 bases lining up with TRBD1. CDR1 and CDR2 from the germline V gene are SGHKS and YYEKEE (reference sequence). V shed 3 bases, J shed 7 bases, and the junction held 11 bases outside the gene matches. The CDR3 extends over 15 amino acids. In nucleotides, the CDR3 is TGTGCCAGCAGCTCGACAGGGGTAGGCCGACTTGAAGCTTTCTTT. Translated: CASSSTGVGRLEAFF.

CDR3 nucleotide sequence: TGTGCCAGCAGCGTAGTGGAGGGCCGAAGCACAGATACGCAGTATTTT. This gives the protein CASSVVEGRSTDTQYF. The chain employs TRBV9 and TRBJ2-3; D is possibly TRBD2 (6 bases). Germline CDR1 SGDLS, CDR2 YYNGEE. V was cut by 0 bases and J by 0 bases, with 11 bases left in between. The CDR3 totals 16 residues.

The genes are TRBV29-1 and TRBJ2-3; the D gene is possibly TRBD1 (7 bases). The CDR3 contains 12 residues. Trimming cost V 7 bases and J 6 bases, with 14 bases left between them. Germline CDR1 is SQVTM and CDR2 is ANQGSEA. CDR3 bases: TGCAGCGCCCAGGGGGGTATGGATACGCAGTATTTT. It translates to CSAQGGMDTQYF.

The rearrangement uses TRBV5-1 and TRBJ1-2; the match to TRBD1 covers 9 bases. Germline V lookup: CDR1 SGHRS, CDR2 YFSETQ. The CDR3 contains 15 residues. Trimming removed 3 bases from V and 2 bases from J; junction bases left unmatched: 5. The CDR3 loop is CASSWGDRDNYGYTF. The CDR3 nucleotides read TGCGCCAGCAGCTGGGGGGACAGGGACAACTATGGCTACACCTTC.

The chain recombines TRBV7-3 with TRBJ2-6; TRBD2 might be the D (7 bases). The V and J ends lost 2 bases and 4 bases respectively, with 12 bases between them. The germline gives CDR1 SGHTA, CDR2 FQGTGA. This CDR3 is 16 amino acids long. This CDR3 is CASSLSGGSGANVLTF. The CDR3 nucleotides are TGTGCCAGCAGCTTATCGGGGGGCTCCGGGGCCAACGTCCTGACTTTC.

The chain is built from TRBV11-2 and TRBJ1-5; TRBD1 matches at 7 bases. Germline V gene sequence: CDR1 SGHAT, CDR2 FQNNGV. V gave up 1 base and J gave up 5 bases; unmatched junction bases: 5. The length of the CDR3 is 15 residues. CDR3: CASSLGGQSYQPQHF. The CDR3 nucleotides are TGTGCCAGCAGCTTAGGGGGACAGAGCTATCAGCCCCAGCATTTT.